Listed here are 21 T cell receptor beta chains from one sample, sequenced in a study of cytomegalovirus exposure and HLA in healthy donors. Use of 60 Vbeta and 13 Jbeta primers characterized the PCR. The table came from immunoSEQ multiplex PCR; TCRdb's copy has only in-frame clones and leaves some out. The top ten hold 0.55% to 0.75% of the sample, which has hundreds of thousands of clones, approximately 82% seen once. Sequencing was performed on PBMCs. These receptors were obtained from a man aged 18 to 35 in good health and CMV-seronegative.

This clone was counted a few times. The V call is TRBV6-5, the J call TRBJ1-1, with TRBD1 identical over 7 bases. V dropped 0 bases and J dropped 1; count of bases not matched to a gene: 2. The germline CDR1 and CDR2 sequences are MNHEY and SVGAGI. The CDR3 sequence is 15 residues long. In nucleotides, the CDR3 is TGTGCCAGCAGTTACTCGTACAGGGGGAACACTGAAGCTTTCTTT. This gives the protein CASSYSYRGNTEAFF.

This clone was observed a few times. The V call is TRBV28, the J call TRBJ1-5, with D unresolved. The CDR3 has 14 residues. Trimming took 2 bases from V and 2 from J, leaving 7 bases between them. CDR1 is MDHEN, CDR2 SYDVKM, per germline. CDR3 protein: CASSLRQGNQPQHF. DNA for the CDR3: TGTGCCAGCAGTTTACGACAAGGCAATCAGCCCCAGCATTTT.

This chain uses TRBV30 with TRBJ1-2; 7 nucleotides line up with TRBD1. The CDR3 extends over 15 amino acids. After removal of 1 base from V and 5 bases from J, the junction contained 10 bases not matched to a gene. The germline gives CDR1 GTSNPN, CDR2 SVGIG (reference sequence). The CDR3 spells CAWSADRLGVYGYTF. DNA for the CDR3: TGTGCCTGGAGTGCGGACAGGTTGGGTGTGTATGGCTACACCTTC.

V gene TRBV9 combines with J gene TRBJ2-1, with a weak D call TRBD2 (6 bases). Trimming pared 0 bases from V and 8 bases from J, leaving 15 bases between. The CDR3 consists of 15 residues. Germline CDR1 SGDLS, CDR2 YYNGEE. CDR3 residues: CASSVGELAGDEQFF. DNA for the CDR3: TGTGCCAGCAGCGTAGGAGAACTAGCCGGCGATGAGCAGTTCTTC.

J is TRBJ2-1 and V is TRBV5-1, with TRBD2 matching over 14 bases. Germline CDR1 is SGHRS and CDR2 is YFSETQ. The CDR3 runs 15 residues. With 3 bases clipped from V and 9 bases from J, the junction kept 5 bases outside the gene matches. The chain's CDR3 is CASSWGLAGAGEQFF. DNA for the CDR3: TGCGCCAGCAGCTGGGGACTAGCGGGAGCAGGTGAGCAGTTCTTC.

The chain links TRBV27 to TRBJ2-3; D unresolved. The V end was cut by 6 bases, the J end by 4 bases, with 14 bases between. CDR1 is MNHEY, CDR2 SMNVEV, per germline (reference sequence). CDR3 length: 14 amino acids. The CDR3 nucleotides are TGTGCCAGCAGCCTCGGAGATCCTGCAGATACGCAGTATTTT. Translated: CASSLGDPADTQYF.

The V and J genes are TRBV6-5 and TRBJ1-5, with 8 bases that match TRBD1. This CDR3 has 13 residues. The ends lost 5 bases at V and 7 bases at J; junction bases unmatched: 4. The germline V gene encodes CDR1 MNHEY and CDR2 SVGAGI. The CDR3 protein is CASSGQGKQPQHF. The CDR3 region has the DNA TGTGCCAGCAGTGGACAGGGTAAACAGCCCCAGCATTTT.

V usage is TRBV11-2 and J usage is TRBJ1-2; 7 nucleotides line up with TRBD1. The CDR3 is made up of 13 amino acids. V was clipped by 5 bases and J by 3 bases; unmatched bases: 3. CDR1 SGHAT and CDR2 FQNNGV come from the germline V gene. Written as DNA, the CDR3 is TGTGCCAGCAGCCCCGGACAGGACTATGGCTACACCTTC. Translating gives CASSPGQDYGYTF.

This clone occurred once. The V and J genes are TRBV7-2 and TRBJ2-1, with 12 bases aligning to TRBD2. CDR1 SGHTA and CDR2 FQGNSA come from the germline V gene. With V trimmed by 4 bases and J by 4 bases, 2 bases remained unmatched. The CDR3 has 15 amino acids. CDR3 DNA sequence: TGTGCCAGCAGCTCCGGACTAGCGGGGTACAATGAGCAGTTCTTC. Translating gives CASSSGLAGYNEQFF.

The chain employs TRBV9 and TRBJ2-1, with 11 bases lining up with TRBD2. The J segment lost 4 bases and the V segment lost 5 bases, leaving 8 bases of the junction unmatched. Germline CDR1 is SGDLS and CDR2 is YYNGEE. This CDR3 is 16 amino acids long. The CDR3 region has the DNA TGTGCCAGCAGTCCGACAACTAGCGGGAGTTACAATGAGCAGTTCTTC. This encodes CASSPTTSGSYNEQFF.

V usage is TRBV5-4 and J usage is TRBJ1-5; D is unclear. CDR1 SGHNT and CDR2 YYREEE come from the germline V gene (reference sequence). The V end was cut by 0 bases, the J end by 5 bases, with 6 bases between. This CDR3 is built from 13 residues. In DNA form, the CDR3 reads TGTGCCAGCAGCTTGGGCGGGGATCAGCCCCAGCATTTT. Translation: CASSLGGDQPQHF. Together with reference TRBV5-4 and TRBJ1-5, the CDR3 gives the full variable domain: ETGVTQSPTHLIKTRGQQVTLRCSSQSGHNTVSWYQQALGQGPQFIFQYYREEENGRGNFPPRFSGLQFPNYSSELNVNALELDDSALYLCASSLGGDQPQHFGDGTRLSIL.

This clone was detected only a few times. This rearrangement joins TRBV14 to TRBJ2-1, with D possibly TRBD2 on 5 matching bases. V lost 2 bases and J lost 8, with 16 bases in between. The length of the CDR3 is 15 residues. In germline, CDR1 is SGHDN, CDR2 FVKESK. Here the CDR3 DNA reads TGTGCCAGCAGCCAAAATGCCCCGGGGTGGGATGAGCAGTTCTTC. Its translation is CASSQNAPGWDEQFF.

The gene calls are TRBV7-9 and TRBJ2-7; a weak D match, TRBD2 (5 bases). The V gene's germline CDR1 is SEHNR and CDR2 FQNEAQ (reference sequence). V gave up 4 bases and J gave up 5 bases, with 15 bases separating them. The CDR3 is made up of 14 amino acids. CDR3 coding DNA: TGTGCCAGCAGCTCCAGCCCCTCAGCGGACGAGCAGTACTTC. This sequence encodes CASSSSPSADEQYF.

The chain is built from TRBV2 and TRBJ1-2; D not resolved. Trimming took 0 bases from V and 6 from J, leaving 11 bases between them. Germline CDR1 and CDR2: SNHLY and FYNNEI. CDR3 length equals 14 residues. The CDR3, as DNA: TGTGCCAGCAGTGAAGCTCGAGGCCTCCATGGCTACACCTTC. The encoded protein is CASSEARGLHGYTF.

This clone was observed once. As DNA, the CDR3 is TGTGCCAGCAGCCCCGCGTCTTACGAGCAGTACTTC. Amino acids: CASSPASYEQYF. The chain recombines TRBV7-9 with TRBJ2-7; no clear D. V lost 5 bases to trimming and J lost 4 bases, with 9 bases between them. The CDR3 is 12 residues long. The germline CDR1 and CDR2 sequences are SEHNR and FQNEAQ (reference sequence).

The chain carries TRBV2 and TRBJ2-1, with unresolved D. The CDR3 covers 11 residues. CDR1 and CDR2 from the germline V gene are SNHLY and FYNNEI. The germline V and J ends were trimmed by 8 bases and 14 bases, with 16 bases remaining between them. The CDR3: CASLKPTLEFF. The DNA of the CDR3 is TGTGCCAGCTTGAAGCCAACCCTAGAGTTCTTC. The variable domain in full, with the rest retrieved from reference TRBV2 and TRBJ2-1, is EPEVTQTPSHQVTQMGQEVILRCVPISNHLYFYWYRQILGQKVEFLVSFYNNEISEKSEIFDDQFSVERPDGSNFTLKIRSTKLEDSAMYFCASLKPTLEFFGPGTRLTVL.

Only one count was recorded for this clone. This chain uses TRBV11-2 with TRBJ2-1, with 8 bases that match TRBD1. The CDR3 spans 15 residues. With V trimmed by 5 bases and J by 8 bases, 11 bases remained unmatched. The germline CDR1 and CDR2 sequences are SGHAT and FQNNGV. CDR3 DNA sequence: TGTGCCAGCAGCCCCGGGACAGGAATTCTGGATGAGCAGTTCTTC. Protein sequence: CASSPGTGILDEQFF.

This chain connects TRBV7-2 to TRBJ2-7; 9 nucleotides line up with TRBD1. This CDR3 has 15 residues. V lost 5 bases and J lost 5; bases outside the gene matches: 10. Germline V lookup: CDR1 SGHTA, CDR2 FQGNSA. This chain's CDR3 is CASSRAWGTGNEQYF. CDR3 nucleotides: TGTGCCAGCAGCAGGGCCTGGGGGACAGGGAACGAGCAGTACTTC.

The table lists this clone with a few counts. CDR3 region: CASSYGGGAGANVLTF. The DNA of the CDR3 is TGTGCCAGCAGTTACGGCGGGGGCGCTGGGGCCAACGTCCTGACTTTC. The gene calls are TRBV6-5 and TRBJ2-6, with D possibly matching TRBD2 (7 bases). The CDR3 is 16 amino acids. Germline lookup yields CDR1 MNHEY and CDR2 SVGAGI. Trimming stripped 2 bases from V and 2 bases from J, with 10 bases between.

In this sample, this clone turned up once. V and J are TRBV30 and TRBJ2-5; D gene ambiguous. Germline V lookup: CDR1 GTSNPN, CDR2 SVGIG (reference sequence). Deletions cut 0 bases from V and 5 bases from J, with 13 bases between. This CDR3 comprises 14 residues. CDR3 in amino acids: CAWSVNGFGETQYF. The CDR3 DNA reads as TGTGCCTGGAGTGTTAATGGATTCGGGGAGACCCAGTACTTC.

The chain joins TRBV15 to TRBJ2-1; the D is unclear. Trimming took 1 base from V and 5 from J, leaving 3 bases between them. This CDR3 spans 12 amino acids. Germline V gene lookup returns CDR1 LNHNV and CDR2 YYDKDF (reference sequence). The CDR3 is CATSRVNNEQFF. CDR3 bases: TGTGCCACCAGCAGAGTAAACAATGAGCAGTTCTTC.